These 28 T cell receptor beta chains share one sample of origin, sequenced in a study of T cells after yellow fever vaccination. Each CDR3 protein is one row after TCRdb ran MiXCR on the 5' RACE reads. Of about 260,000 distinct CDR3 sequences in the sample, under 15% were seen once. The material was CD4+ T cells sorted from PBMCs, obtained 45 days after the yellow fever booster vaccination. The receptors come from a man aged 25-40 years who received the YFV17D yellow fever vaccine.

This clonotype was detected only a few times. V is TRBV20-1 and J is TRBJ2-1; D remains ambiguous. The germline V and J ends were trimmed by 6 bases and 8 bases, with 14 bases remaining between them. Germline assignment: CDR1 DFQATT and CDR2 SNEGSKA (reference sequence). The CDR3 is 12 residues long. The CDR3 DNA reads TGCAGTGCCCCTCCCCAGCTTGATGAGCAGTTCTTC. Encoded protein: CSAPPQLDEQFF.

This clonotype has at least ten counts. The chain couples TRBV29-1 to TRBJ2-3, with 14 bases identical to TRBD2. V lost 7 bases, J lost 6 bases, and 12 bases stayed unmatched. The CDR3 is 16 amino acids. Germline V gene sequence: CDR1 SQVTM, CDR2 ANQGSEA. The CDR3 protein is CSASGLAGVSMDTQYF. For the CDR3, the DNA is TGCAGCGCCTCGGGACTAGCGGGAGTGTCGATGGATACGCAGTATTTT.

This clonotype was seen only a few times. V usage is TRBV3-1 and J usage is TRBJ2-1; D unresolved. CDR1 is LGHDT, CDR2 YNNKEL, per germline (reference sequence). V was pared by 3 bases and J by 7 bases, with 13 bases between. This CDR3 contains 14 residues. CDR3 sequence: CASSHLTEGNEQFF. As DNA, the CDR3 is TGTGCCAGCAGCCATCTAACCGAAGGGAATGAGCAGTTCTTC.

J is TRBJ1-1 and V is TRBV5-4; D might be TRBD1 (5 bases). The CDR3 loop spans 15 amino acids. V was pared by 2 bases and J by 1 base, with 12 bases between. Germline CDR1 and CDR2: SGHNT and YYREEE (reference sequence). The CDR3 bases are TGTGCCAGCAGCTTTGACAGCGGGAGGAACACTGAAGCTTTCTTT. Translation: CASSFDSGRNTEAFF.

V usage is TRBV12-3 or TRBV12-4 and J usage is TRBJ1-4; a possible D gene is TRBD1 (6 bases). The CDR3 sequence is 16 residues long. V lost 6 bases and J lost 8, with 22 bases in between. CDR3 in amino acids: CASSYRGQGIKEKLFF. The CDR3 DNA sequence: TGTGCCAGCAGCTACCGGGGGCAGGGGATTAAGGAAAAACTGTTTTTT.

This clonotype was observed a handful of times. V and J are TRBV4-3 and TRBJ2-1, with 8 bases that match TRBD2. Germline V gene sequence: CDR1 LGHNA, CDR2 YSLEER. Unmatched junction bases numbered 3, after V lost 0 bases and J lost 5 bases. This CDR3 is 15 amino acids long. CDR3 amino acids: CASSQDRGGHNEQFF. The CDR3 DNA sequence: TGCGCCAGCAGCCAAGACCGGGGGGGACACAATGAGCAGTTCTTC.

This rearrangement joins TRBV20-1 to TRBJ1-3; 10 bases are shared with TRBD1. J lost 8 bases, V lost 4 bases, and 8 bases had no gene match. The CDR3 totals 14 residues. CDR1 and CDR2 (germline): DFQATT, SNEGSKA (reference sequence). DNA of the CDR3: TGCAGTGCTACGAGACAGGGGGCGGTGGACACCATATATTTT. This codes for CSATRQGAVDTIYF.

The V and J genes are TRBV20-1 and TRBJ1-1; the D gene is possibly TRBD1 (6 bases). Germline CDR1 is DFQATT and CDR2 is SNEGSKA (reference sequence). CDR3 size: 15 residues. V lost 1 base and J 0 bases, leaving 12 bases between the germline ends. CDR3 nucleotides: TGCAGTGCTAGAGCACCGACAGGCGTGAACACTGAAGCTTTCTTT. This sequence encodes CSARAPTGVNTEAFF.

This clonotype occurred a few times. The V and J genes are TRBV27 and TRBJ2-1; D is unresolved. Germline V gives CDR1 MNHEY, CDR2 SMNVEV (reference sequence). CDR3 length equals 15 residues. V was trimmed by 1 base and J by 5 bases, leaving 12 bases between them. In DNA, the CDR3 is TGTGCCAGCAGTTTATTTCTAGGAAGGGACAATGAGCAGTTCTTC. Translating it yields CASSLFLGRDNEQFF.

The chain is built from TRBV7-2 and TRBJ2-5, with 14 bases matching TRBD2. CDR3 length: 15 amino acids. V trimming: 4 bases; J trimming: 4 bases; junction bases outside the gene matches: 2. The germline gives CDR1 SGHTA, CDR2 FQGNSA. CDR3 DNA sequence: TGTGCCAGCAGCTCGGGACTAGCGGGAGTAGAGACCCAGTACTTC. Translating gives CASSSGLAGVETQYF. The entire variable domain, with the rest obtained from reference TRBV7-2 and TRBJ2-5, is as follows: GAGVSQSPSNKVTEKGKDVELRCDPISGHTALYWYRQSLGQGLEFLIYFQGNSAPDKSGLPSDRFSAERTGGSVSTLTIQRTQQEDSAVYLCASSSGLAGVETQYFGPGTRLLVL.

This clonotype came up many times. The chain links TRBV7-8 to TRBJ2-2; possibly TRBD1 or TRBD2 for D (5 bases each). The CDR3 runs to 15 residues. Germline CDR1 is SGHVS and CDR2 is FQNEAQ. V was shortened by 3 bases and J by 0 bases, with 8 bases between the two germline ends. Here the CDR3 DNA reads TGTGCCAGCAGCTTGGGGACCACGAACACCGGGGAGCTGTTTTTT. Protein sequence: CASSLGTTNTGELFF.

This clonotype was seen ten or more times. The J gene is TRBJ2-1, the V gene TRBV5-1; 13 bases align to TRBD2. This CDR3 has 16 amino acids. V trimming: 0 bases; J trimming: 9 bases; junction bases outside the gene matches: 6. Germline V lookup: CDR1 SGHRS, CDR2 YFSETQ. CDR3 loop: CASSLGTSGSWGEQFF. Written as DNA, the CDR3 is TGCGCCAGCAGCTTGGGGACTAGCGGGAGTTGGGGTGAGCAGTTCTTC.

The rearrangement links TRBV6-4 to TRBJ2-2, with D unclear. The CDR3 consists of 12 residues. Germline V gives CDR1 MRHNA, CDR2 SNTAGT. V lost 0 bases and J 5 bases, leaving 1 base between the germline ends. The CDR3 DNA reads TGTGCCAGCAGTGACTCAACCGGGGAGCTGTTTTTT. Translated: CASSDSTGELFF.

The J gene is TRBJ2-7, the V gene TRBV18; 7 bases fit TRBD2. V lost 1 base and J lost 2; bases outside the gene matches: 2. Germline lookup yields CDR1 KGHSH and CDR2 LQKENI. The CDR3 runs to 14 residues. CDR3 loop: CASSPQGLTYEQYF. DNA of the CDR3: TGTGCCAGCTCACCACAGGGACTAACCTACGAGCAGTACTTC.

The chain is built from TRBV5-6 and TRBJ2-3; D might be TRBD1 (6 bases). The V end was cut by 1 base, the J end by 5 bases, with 17 bases between. Germline V gene sequence: CDR1 SGHDT, CDR2 YYEEEE. The CDR3 runs 16 residues. DNA for the CDR3: TGTGCCAGCAGCTTGTTGTCGACAGGTGGAAAAGATACGCAGTATTTT. It codes for CASSLLSTGGKDTQYF.

This sequence joins TRBV20-1 and TRBJ2-7; D is possibly TRBD2 (7 bases). Trimming took off 0 bases at V and 3 bases at J, with 21 bases between the two ends. The V gene's germline CDR1 is DFQATT and CDR2 SNEGSKA (reference sequence). This CDR3 is 17 amino acids long. Here the CDR3 DNA reads TGCAGTGCTAGAGATCAAGGCGGGAGATGGACAGTCTACGAGCAGTACTTC. As protein: CSARDQGGRWTVYEQYF.

This clonotype was recorded many times. This chain links TRBV20-1 with TRBJ2-3, with 8 nucleotides matching TRBD2. Looked up from germline, CDR1 is DFQATT and CDR2 is SNEGSKA (reference sequence). The CDR3 is made up of 13 amino acids. This CDR3 reads CSLGQRGKDTQYF. CDR3 in DNA: TGCAGCCTTGGCCAGCGGGGGAAAGATACGCAGTATTTT.

The chain carries TRBV14 and TRBJ2-1; unclear D gene. V gave up 6 bases and J gave up 0 bases, with 18 bases separating them. The CDR3 has 17 residues. CDR1 and CDR2 (germline): SGHDN, FVKESK. The CDR3 sequence is CASSTARSRGSYNEQFF. The CDR3 DNA sequence: TGTGCCAGCAGTACGGCTAGATCTAGAGGCTCCTACAATGAGCAGTTCTTC.

The sample holds a few counts of this clonotype. V usage is TRBV20-1 and J usage is TRBJ2-7; weak D call: TRBD1 (6 bases). V lost 6 bases and J lost 3, with 12 bases in between. The CDR3 covers 12 residues. Germline values: CDR1 DFQATT, CDR2 SNEGSKA (reference sequence). CDR3 sequence: CSARTANYEQYF. CDR3 nucleotide sequence: TGCAGTGCGAGGACAGCCAACTACGAGCAGTACTTC.

This clonotype has ten or more counts. V gene TRBV20-1 combines with J gene TRBJ1-1, with 9 nucleotides matching TRBD1. Trimming removed 4 bases from V and 4 bases from J; junction bases left unmatched: 7. The germline V gene encodes CDR1 DFQATT and CDR2 SNEGSKA (reference sequence). The CDR3 totals 14 residues. The CDR3 is CSAKQGAGGTEAFF. For the CDR3, the DNA is TGCAGTGCTAAACAGGGGGCCGGTGGCACTGAAGCTTTCTTT.

This clonotype was recorded at least ten times. The chain recombines TRBV5-1 with TRBJ2-3; the D gene is possibly TRBD1 (6 bases). This CDR3 comprises 13 residues. Germline V gene sequence: CDR1 SGHRS, CDR2 YFSETQ. V lost 4 bases to trimming and J lost 6 bases, with 12 bases between them. The DNA of the CDR3 is TGCGCCAGCAGCCAGGGGCATGGGGATACGCAGTATTTT. It is translated as CASSQGHGDTQYF.

This clonotype was detected only a few times. This sequence joins TRBV12-3 or TRBV12-4 and TRBJ2-7; D unresolved. The ends were cut back, 6 bases at V and 2 bases at J, with 14 bases in the middle. CDR3 length equals 14 residues. This CDR3 is CASSRDVGTYEQYF. For the CDR3, the DNA is TGTGCCAGCAGCCGTGACGTGGGCACCTACGAGCAGTACTTC.

This clonotype was picked up a small number of times. V and J are TRBV5-4 and TRBJ1-4, with 7 nucleotides matching TRBD1. J was trimmed by 7 bases and V by 0 bases; bases with no gene match: 3. The germline gives CDR1 SGHNT, CDR2 YYREEE (reference sequence). The CDR3 covers 14 residues. In DNA, the CDR3 is TGTGCCAGCAGCTTGGAGGGGGCGCGTGAAAAACTGTTTTTT. Translation gives CASSLEGAREKLFF.

The chain recombines TRBV5-4 with TRBJ2-5; D may match TRBD1 or TRBD2 (6 bases each). The CDR3 runs 15 residues. With 4 bases removed from V and 3 bases from J, the gap between germline ends came to 16 bases. In germline, CDR1 is SGHNT, CDR2 YYREEE (reference sequence). The CDR3 DNA is TGTGCCAGCAGCCACGGTGGGGGGCTAGAAGAGACCCAGTACTTC. It yields the protein CASSHGGGLEETQYF.

The sample holds many counts of this clonotype. The CDR3 DNA reads TGCGCCAGCAGCCTAGACCGGGGCCCCTATGGCTACACCTTC. Translated: CASSLDRGPYGYTF. The rearrangement links TRBV4-3 to TRBJ1-2; D possibly corresponds to TRBD1 (5 bases). V dropped 4 bases and J dropped 4 bases, with 13 bases sitting between them. This CDR3 is built from 14 residues. Germline V gene lookup returns CDR1 LGHNA and CDR2 YSLEER.

This clonotype appeared a few times. The J gene is TRBJ2-3, the V gene TRBV20-1; 11 bases are shared with TRBD2. The germline CDR1 and CDR2 sequences are DFQATT and SNEGSKA (reference sequence). The CDR3 spans 15 residues. The CDR3 coding sequence is TGCAGCGGCTGGCTAGCGGGAGGTCGGTCAGATACGCAGTATTTT. Protein: CSGWLAGGRSDTQYF.

The genes are TRBV7-9 and TRBJ2-1; D possibly corresponds to TRBD2 (5 bases). CDR3 length equals 15 residues. V dropped 2 bases and J dropped 5 bases, with 13 bases sitting between them. Germline assignment: CDR1 SEHNR and CDR2 FQNEAQ (reference sequence). CDR3 nucleotide sequence: TGTGCCAGCAGCTTACGGAAAAACGGGGACAATGAGCAGTTCTTC. Amino acids: CASSLRKNGDNEQFF.

V usage is TRBV27 and J usage is TRBJ2-5; D unresolved. Germline CDR1 MNHEY, CDR2 SMNVEV (reference sequence). The CDR3 is 14 amino acids. Trimming cost V 0 bases and J 4 bases, with 9 bases left between them. The CDR3 bases are TGTGCCAGCAGTTTATCGATCCAAAGAGAGACCCAGTACTTC. Its translation is CASSLSIQRETQYF.